These 27 T cell receptor beta chains originate from one sample sequenced in a study of response to subunit inactivated influenza vaccine. MiXCR was run by TCRdb on the RT-PCR reads, yielding one entry per CDR3 protein. The sample includes about 620,000 distinct CDR3 sequences, roughly 10% of them seen just once. In addition, the sample was reused for a study of T cells expressing NK-cell markers. That work contributes: Beta-chain TCR cDNA was generated via 5'RACE template switching with UMIs.

The input for sequencing was PBMCs from blood, taken on the day of vaccination. The receptors originated from a man over 45 who received an inactivated influenza vaccine.

The V gene is TRBV12-3 or TRBV12-4, the J gene TRBJ2-3; D uncertain. V gave up 7 bases and J gave up 2 bases, with 13 bases separating them. CDR3 length: 14 residues. CDR3: CASTAQLYTDTQYF. CDR3 DNA sequence: TGTGCCAGCACGGCCCAGTTATACACAGATACGCAGTATTTT.

The V and J genes are TRBV12-3 or TRBV12-4 and TRBJ1-5; TRBD1 matches 8 bases. The CDR3 has 15 amino acids. Unmatched junction bases numbered 3, after V lost 5 bases and J lost 0 bases. CDR3 bases: TGTGCCAGCAGTCCGCAGGGGGCTAGCAATCAGCCCCAGCATTTT. It codes for CASSPQGASNQPQHF.

This clonotype came up a few times. The chain couples TRBV9 to TRBJ2-1; D might be TRBD1 or TRBD2, each matching 5 bases. The CDR3 is 16 residues long. V was shortened by 0 bases and J by 2 bases, with 12 bases between the two germline ends. Germline V gives CDR1 SGDLS, CDR2 YYNGEE. CDR3 nucleotide sequence: TGTGCCAGCAGCGTAGACTTGAGGGACCCCTACAATGAGCAGTTCTTC. This sequence encodes CASSVDLRDPYNEQFF.

This clonotype was seen only a few times. This chain uses TRBV2 with TRBJ2-7; no firm D call. The CDR3 has 13 amino acids. Germline V gene lookup returns CDR1 SNHLY and CDR2 FYNNEI. Trimming cost V 4 bases and J 7 bases, with 14 bases left between them. The CDR3 sequence is CASSVTANGEQYF. The CDR3, as DNA: TGTGCCAGCAGTGTAACAGCTAACGGAGAGCAGTACTTC.

V and J are TRBV5-1 and TRBJ1-1; D not certain. Germline V lookup: CDR1 SGHRS, CDR2 YFSETQ. The CDR3 runs to 15 residues. Trimming took 4 bases from V and 1 from J, leaving 14 bases between them. CDR3 residues: CASSLLSGGNTEAFF. The CDR3 DNA reads TGCGCCAGCAGCCTGTTGTCCGGCGGGAACACTGAAGCTTTCTTT.

The sample holds a few counts of this clonotype. The V gene is TRBV6-5, the J gene TRBJ1-1; TRBD1 might be the D (6 bases). This CDR3 spans 15 amino acids. V lost 2 bases and J lost 5, with 15 bases in between. The germline gives CDR1 MNHEY, CDR2 SVGAGI. The CDR3 loop is CASSYRQAGQTEAFF. The CDR3 coding sequence is TGTGCCAGCAGTTACAGACAGGCTGGCCAAACTGAAGCTTTCTTT.

This clonotype was seen repeatedly, ten times or more. The chain is built from TRBV2 and TRBJ2-5; 10 bases map to TRBD2. J was trimmed by 5 bases and V by 2 bases; bases with no gene match: 5. CDR3 length: 15 amino acids. CDR1 is SNHLY, CDR2 FYNNEI, per germline. CDR3 bases: TGTGCCAGCAGTGAACGTAGCGGGGGGATCGAGACCCAGTACTTC. Its protein product is CASSERSGGIETQYF.

This chain links TRBV4-1 with TRBJ2-5, with D possibly TRBD1 on 5 matching bases. V was pared by 1 base and J by 5 bases, with 14 bases between. This CDR3 has 15 amino acids. CDR1 is MGHRA, CDR2 YSYEKL, per germline. DNA of the CDR3: TGCGCCAGCAGCCAAGGGAGCTTAGGGGTTGAGACCCAGTACTTC. It is translated as CASSQGSLGVETQYF.

In its sample, this clonotype was seen a few times. The chain joins TRBV3-1 to TRBJ2-3, with 8 bases aligning to TRBD1. The CDR3 loop spans 17 amino acids. With 4 bases clipped from V and 3 bases from J, the junction kept 12 bases outside the gene matches. Germline CDR1 is LGHDT and CDR2 is YNNKEL (reference sequence). In DNA, the CDR3 is TGTGCCAGCAGCCGTTCAGGGCAGGGGGCTCGGACAGATACGCAGTATTTT. Its translation: CASSRSGQGARTDTQYF.

Only a few counts were recorded for this clonotype. The rearrangement joins TRBV20-1 to TRBJ2-5; D gene ambiguous. Germline V gene sequence: CDR1 DFQATT, CDR2 SNEGSKA (reference sequence). Between the trimmed V and J ends, which lost 1 base and 3 bases, there was a span of 9 bases. This CDR3 has 13 residues. CDR3 bases: TGCAGTGCTAGAGGGACGTCGAAAGAGACCCAGTACTTC. It is translated as CSARGTSKETQYF.

This clonotype has just a few counts. The chain has TRBV28 and TRBJ2-2; 7 bases are shared with TRBD1. Germline V lookup: CDR1 MDHEN, CDR2 SYDVKM. The CDR3 is made up of 16 amino acids. The V segment lost 7 bases and the J segment 1 base; nucleotides outside the gene matches: 9. CDR3 sequence: CASTRSTGMNTGELFF. The DNA for the CDR3 is TGTGCCAGCACCCGATCGACAGGGATGAACACCGGGGAGCTGTTTTTT. The variable domain in full, with the rest retrieved from reference TRBV28 and TRBJ2-2, is DVKVTQSSRYLVKRTGEKVFLECVQDMDHENMFWYRQDPGLGLRLIYFSYDVKMKEKGDIPEGYSVSREKKERFSLILESASTNQTSMYLCASTRSTGMNTGELFFGEGSRLTVL.

This clonotype was seen only a few times. The chain joins TRBV12-3 or TRBV12-4 to TRBJ1-1, with D unclear. CDR3 length: 15 amino acids. The ends were cut back, 0 bases at V and 11 bases at J, with 19 bases in the middle. Written as DNA, the CDR3 is TGTGCCAGCAGTTTAGCACTATCCGGGATTCTGCGGGCTTTCTTT. It codes for CASSLALSGILRAFF.

This clonotype has a handful of counts. The chain is built from TRBV11-2 and TRBJ1-1, with D unclear. The CDR3 spans 16 residues. CDR1 and CDR2 from the germline V gene are SGHAT and FQNNGV. V was trimmed by 0 bases and J by 3 bases, leaving 14 bases between them. CDR3 coding DNA: TGTGCCAGCAGCTTAGAAGGGTGGTCGTACTACACTGAAGCTTTCTTT. It specifies CASSLEGWSYYTEAFF.

The rearrangement joins TRBV20-1 to TRBJ2-7; TRBD2 matches at 12 bases. The CDR3 has 16 residues. V shed 0 bases and J 7 bases; nucleotides not matched to a gene: 10. CDR1 DFQATT and CDR2 SNEGSKA come from the germline V gene (reference sequence). The CDR3 coding sequence is TGCAGTGCTAGAGATCGTAGACTAGCGGGAGCGGGGGAGCAGTACTTC. This translates into CSARDRRLAGAGEQYF.

This clonotype turned up a few times. The chain joins TRBV29-1 to TRBJ2-3, with 11 positions matching TRBD2. Germline loops: CDR1 SQVTM, CDR2 ANQGSEA. V lost 7 bases to trimming and J lost 5 bases; unmatched junction nucleotides: 11. The CDR3 totals 15 residues. Written as DNA, the CDR3 is TGCAGCGCAGAGTTAGCGGGAGGGCCAGGAGATACGCAGTATTTT. Amino acids: CSAELAGGPGDTQYF.

This clonotype was seen only a few times. CDR3 region: CATSDLQGTGTGSYNEQFF. CDR3 in DNA: TGTGCCACCAGTGATTTGCAGGGCACCGGGACCGGCTCCTACAATGAGCAGTTCTTC. The gene calls are TRBV24-1 and TRBJ2-1; D tentatively fits TRBD1 or TRBD2 (5 bases each). The V end was cut by 0 bases, the J end by 0 bases, with 17 bases between. There are 19 residues in the CDR3. Germline V CDR1 and CDR2: KGHDR, SFDVKD.

This clonotype was seen more than once but under ten times. This chain joins TRBV28 and TRBJ2-7; 7 positions agree with TRBD2. The CDR3 runs 15 residues. V gave up 6 bases and J gave up 0 bases; unmatched junction bases: 8. Germline V gene data show CDR1 as MDHEN and CDR2 as SYDVKM. The CDR3 coding sequence is TGTGCCAGCAGCCCTTATGGCGGGGGCTCCTACGAGCAGTACTTC. Its translation is CASSPYGGGSYEQYF.

The gene calls are TRBV18 and TRBJ2-7; 11 bases agree with TRBD1. In germline, CDR1 is KGHSH, CDR2 LQKENI. Germline trimming cut 3 bases from V and 9 bases from J; bases unmatched to any gene: 7. CDR3 length equals 14 residues. The CDR3 region is CASSPSGQGVLQYF. The CDR3 region has the DNA TGTGCCAGCTCACCTTCGGGACAGGGGGTATTGCAGTACTTC.

As DNA, the CDR3 is TGTGCCAGCAGCCAAGAATTCAGGGACTACAATGAGCAGTTCTTC. Translating gives CASSQEFRDYNEQFF. The rearrangement joins TRBV4-2 to TRBJ2-1; perhaps TRBD1 as D (5 bases). The ends were cut back, 0 bases at V and 3 bases at J, with 9 bases in the middle. The CDR3 consists of 15 residues. Germline V lookup: CDR1 LGHNA, CDR2 YNFKEQ.

This clonotype came up a few times. The CDR3: CASTPLGSGRGPTDTQYF. DNA of the CDR3: TGCGCCAGCACTCCTCTGGGAAGCGGGAGGGGCCCCACAGATACGCAGTATTTT. The chain links TRBV5-1 to TRBJ2-3, with 10 bases identical to TRBD2. V shed 6 bases, J shed 2 bases, and the junction held 15 bases outside the gene matches. The CDR3 is made up of 18 amino acids. Germline V gene lookup returns CDR1 SGHRS and CDR2 YFSETQ.

This clonotype turned up a few times. The chain employs TRBV7-9 and TRBJ2-2; D is ambiguous. V lost 1 base and J lost 2, with 8 bases in between. Germline V gene lookup returns CDR1 SEHNR and CDR2 FQNEAQ (reference sequence). The CDR3 length is 15 residues. CDR3 nucleotide sequence: TGTGCCAGCAGCTTAGAAATGCTAAACACCGGGGAGCTGTTTTTT. Translation gives CASSLEMLNTGELFF.

This clonotype has ten or more counts. The CDR3 sequence is CSGSGIGNEQFF. The CDR3 DNA follows: TGCAGCGGGAGCGGGATCGGCAATGAGCAGTTCTTC. This rearrangement joins TRBV29-1 to TRBJ2-1, with 7 bases lining up with TRBD2. After removal of 7 bases from V and 6 bases from J, the junction contained 6 bases not matched to a gene. Looked up from germline, CDR1 is SQVTM and CDR2 is ANQGSEA. This CDR3 has 12 residues.

The table lists this clonotype with many counts. V and J are TRBV7-9 and TRBJ2-3; D is unclear. Germline CDR1 is SEHNR and CDR2 is FQNEAQ (reference sequence). V was cut by 5 bases and J by 7 bases, with 10 bases left in between. This CDR3 has 12 residues. The CDR3 spells CASSNNGYTQYF. In nucleotides, the CDR3 is TGTGCCAGCAGCAACAACGGGTATACGCAGTATTTT.

CDR3 DNA: TGTGCCAGCAGGAGACTAGCGGGAGGGATCTACGAGCAGTACTTC. This gives the protein CASRRLAGGIYEQYF. This chain connects TRBV6-1 to TRBJ2-7; 14 positions match TRBD2. There are 15 residues in the CDR3. V lost 6 bases to trimming and J lost 3 bases; unmatched junction nucleotides: 4. The V gene's germline CDR1 is MNHNS and CDR2 SASEGT.

This clonotype was detected many times. The chain carries TRBV5-1 and TRBJ2-2; the D gene is possibly TRBD2 (5 bases). Germline CDR1 and CDR2: SGHRS and YFSETQ. The CDR3 consists of 13 residues. Trimming shortened V by 0 bases and J by 9 bases, and 9 bases separated the two germline ends. The CDR3 here is CASSLAGEWELFF. The DNA for the CDR3 is TGCGCCAGCAGCTTGGCCGGGGAATGGGAGCTGTTTTTT.

This clonotype has a handful of counts. This sequence joins TRBV28 and TRBJ2-3; 8 bases agree with TRBD2. V shed 4 bases and J 0 bases; nucleotides not matched to a gene: 3. Germline CDR1 reads MDHEN; CDR2 reads SYDVKM. CDR3 size: 15 residues. CDR3 residues: CASSWKRGSTDTQYF. CDR3 coding DNA: TGTGCCAGCAGTTGGAAGCGGGGGAGCACAGATACGCAGTATTTT.

CDR3 coding DNA: TGTGCCAGCAGTGCATGGGGGAGCAATCAGCCCCAGCATTTT. Amino acids: CASSAWGSNQPQHF. V and J are TRBV27 and TRBJ1-5, with a possible D match to TRBD1 (5 bases). There are 14 residues in the CDR3. Trimming removed 5 bases from V and 1 base from J, with 9 bases in between. From germline, CDR1 is MNHEY and CDR2 SMNVEV (reference sequence).